The entry that follows covers one TCR beta chain sequence. Its antigen remains unknown. The PCR made use of 60 Vbeta and 13 Jbeta primers. The protocol was immunoSEQ multiplex PCR, while the TCRdb copy is restricted to in-frame clones and leaves out a portion. Among roughly 120,000 clones listed, around three quarters were seen once. The germline CDR1 and CDR2 sequences are SGHDN and FVKESK. V shed 2 bases, J shed 8 bases, and the junction held 2 bases outside the gene matches. This CDR3 is built from 14 residues. This entry is derived from a study of cytomegalovirus exposure and HLA in healthy donors. Whole-study findings and limits: An apparent linkage of common viral pathogens to several of the most significant clusters emerged in a later analysis. Being productive about 87% or about 30% of the time was typical of most TCR beta V segments in an earlier analysis. As confirmed in vitro, a few CMV-associated chains were specific for CMV antigens.

Though nominally healthy at sampling, donors likely had unrecorded immune exposures. The chain is built from TRBV14 and TRBJ1-4; 10 bases line up with TRBD1. The receptor was isolated from a young man in good health and CMV-seronegative. The specimen sequenced was PBMCs. For the CDR3, the DNA is TGTGCCAGCAGCCAACGGACAGGGGGAGAAAAACTGTTTTTT. Translated, it gives CASSQRTGGEKLFF.